The 20 T cell receptor beta chains given below trace back to one sample, sequenced in a study of blood T cell repertoires in COVID-19. The method was immunoSEQ multiplex PCR; TCRdb's version includes in-frame clones alone and lacks a portion of them. Of 200,000 or so clones listed, roughly 80% are singletons. The sample consisted of peripheral blood. The source is a woman in her 70s with acute or convalescent COVID-19.

This clone was found once. This chain links TRBV11-1 with TRBJ1-3; 8 nucleotides agree with TRBD1. The CDR3 length is 13 residues. The V segment lost 8 bases and the J segment 2 bases; nucleotides outside the gene matches: 2. Germline V gives CDR1 SGHAT, CDR2 FQDESV (reference sequence). The CDR3 spells CASATGAGNTIYF. The CDR3 bases are TGTGCCAGCGCGACAGGGGCTGGAAACACCATATATTTT.

This clone was recorded once. The CDR3 coding sequence is TGTGCCAGCAGTTTCCCCGGGAGCACAGATACGCAGTATTTT. As protein: CASSFPGSTDTQYF. The chain couples TRBV28 to TRBJ2-3; D is undetermined. V lost 3 bases and J lost 0, with 7 bases in between. Germline CDR1 and CDR2: MDHEN and SYDVKM. There are 14 residues in the CDR3.

The chain combines TRBV11-2 with TRBJ2-3; 7 nucleotides agree with TRBD2. Trimming at V came to 0 bases and at J to 1 base, leaving 4 bases not matched to a gene. Per germline, CDR1 SGHAT and CDR2 FQNNGV. The CDR3 runs 16 residues. CDR3 in DNA: TGTGCCAGCAGCTTAGAAGCCACTAGCGGCACAGATACGCAGTATTTT. Encoded protein: CASSLEATSGTDTQYF.

This clone was seen a single time. V gene TRBV6-5 combines with J gene TRBJ1-2; a possible D gene is TRBD1 (5 bases). This CDR3 has 14 residues. Germline lookup yields CDR1 MNHEY and CDR2 SVGAGI. V lost 8 bases and J lost 4, with 17 bases in between. The CDR3 DNA reads TGTGCCAGCGCGGGAAGGGGTTGGATCTATGGCTACACCTTC. It is translated as CASAGRGWIYGYTF.

The J gene is TRBJ2-1, the V gene TRBV3-1 (or the pseudogene TRBV3-2); 12 bases are shared with TRBD2. Per germline, CDR1 LGHDT and CDR2 YNNKEL (reference sequence). V shed 8 bases, J shed 8 bases, and the junction held 7 bases outside the gene matches. CDR3 length: 14 residues. CDR3 DNA: TGTGCCAGCGCCCTAGCGGGAGGGCTTGATGAGCAGTTCTTC. Residues: CASALAGGLDEQFF.

The CDR3 DNA is TGCAGCGTTGGAGGGGGTTTAGGGCACTTAACGGGAGGGCCGGGGCGAGAGACCCAGTACTTC. This sequence encodes CSVGGGLGHLTGGPGRETQYF. The chain is built from TRBV29-1 and TRBJ2-5; TRBD2 matches at 8 bases. This CDR3 comprises 21 residues. CDR1 SQVTM and CDR2 ANQGSEA come from the germline V gene. Losses at the gene ends were 4 bases for V and 4 bases for J; bases not matched to a gene: 29.

Notes on this clone: The same CDR3 is also encoded by other DNA sequences in this sample. The chain carries TRBV12-3 or TRBV12-4 and TRBJ1-1, with D perhaps matching TRBD1 (6 bases). V was cut by 1 base and J by 5 bases, with 8 bases left in between. CDR3 length: 13 amino acids. For the CDR3, the DNA is TGTGCCAGCAGTTTAGGGCAGGGGACTGAAGCTTTCTTT. It codes for CASSLGQGTEAFF.

This sequence joins TRBV27 and TRBJ2-3; 11 bases are a match to TRBD2. The CDR3 length is 16 residues. Looked up from germline, CDR1 is MNHEY and CDR2 is SMNVEV (reference sequence). V lost 0 bases, J lost 5 bases, and 4 bases stayed unmatched. The CDR3 sequence: CASSLSSGRAQDTQYF. The CDR3 DNA reads TGTGCCAGCAGTTTATCTAGCGGGAGGGCCCAAGATACGCAGTATTTT.

This sequence joins TRBV30 and TRBJ1-2; D not resolved. The CDR3 extends over 14 amino acids. Germline CDR1 reads GTSNPN; CDR2 reads SVGIG (reference sequence). Trimming cost V 4 bases and J 8 bases, with 20 bases left between them. CDR3 nucleotides: TGTGCCTGGACCCCGGGCGGGAGATTTTTCGGCTACACCTTC. Its protein is CAWTPGGRFFGYTF.

The chain uses TRBV14 and TRBJ2-7; D is perhaps TRBD1 (6 bases). Germline assignment: CDR1 SGHDN and CDR2 FVKESK. V was pared by 5 bases and J by 2 bases, with 13 bases between. The CDR3 runs to 14 residues. CDR3 loop: CASSNRVLAYEQYF. For the CDR3, the DNA is TGTGCCAGCAGCAACAGGGTTTTGGCCTACGAGCAGTACTTC.

The V call is TRBV5-1, the J call TRBJ1-1; 7 bases are shared with TRBD1. The CDR3 totals 14 residues. The germline CDR1 and CDR2 sequences are SGHRS and YFSETQ. The junction had 10 bases not matched to a gene; V was cut back by 4 bases and J by 7 bases. CDR3 loop: CASSRDSDSGEAFF. The CDR3 DNA follows: TGCGCCAGCAGCCGGGACAGCGACTCTGGTGAAGCTTTCTTT.

The chain has TRBV3-1 (or the pseudogene TRBV3-2) and TRBJ1-5, with D tentatively TRBD1 (5 bases). The length of the CDR3 is 14 residues. Germline values: CDR1 LGHDT, CDR2 YNNKEL (reference sequence). With 3 bases removed from V and 5 bases from J, the gap between germline ends came to 11 bases. CDR3 nucleotides: TGTGCCAGCAGCCAGGCGGGACGGGATCAGCCCCAGCATTTT. This codes for CASSQAGRDQPQHF.

This clone was recorded a few times. The rearrangement joins TRBV18 to TRBJ1-1, with TRBD1 matching 10 bases. CDR1 is KGHSH and CDR2 is LQKENI in the germline V gene. The CDR3 length is 16 residues. The ends lost 2 bases at V and 4 bases at J; junction bases unmatched: 7. The CDR3 loop is CASSPFGQGGSTEAFF. Here the CDR3 DNA reads TGTGCCAGCTCACCATTTGGACAGGGGGGAAGCACTGAAGCTTTCTTT.

The rearrangement uses TRBV2 and TRBJ2-1; 8 bases agree with TRBD2. This CDR3 has 16 amino acids. Germline CDR1 SNHLY, CDR2 FYNNEI. The V gene end was trimmed by 0 bases and the J gene end by 6 bases; junction bases not matched to a gene: 7. The CDR3 region has the DNA TGTGCCAGCAGTGAAGCGCTAGCGGGCAGCCCCAATGAGCAGTTCTTC. Translated, it gives CASSEALAGSPNEQFF.

The chain joins TRBV11-3 to TRBJ2-1, with D possibly being TRBD2 (6 bases). The CDR3 runs 14 residues. V lost 5 bases to trimming and J lost 15 bases, with 23 bases between them. The V gene's germline CDR1 is SGHNT and CDR2 YENEEA. The CDR3 bases are TGTGCCAGCAGCCCAGGAGGGGCGGACCTGGGGCGGTTCTTC. Translation: CASSPGGADLGRFF.

This clone was recorded once. The chain combines TRBV27 with TRBJ1-2; 12 bases are a match to TRBD1. Germline loops: CDR1 MNHEY, CDR2 SMNVEV (reference sequence). CDR3 length equals 18 residues. V gave up 6 bases and J gave up 4 bases; unmatched junction bases: 15. The CDR3 sequence is CASSRWPPGTGGTYGYTF. The CDR3 DNA sequence: TGTGCCAGCAGCCGTTGGCCCCCCGGGACAGGGGGCACCTATGGCTACACCTTC.

V is TRBV5-6 and J is TRBJ2-3, with no clear D. The V end was cut by 2 bases, the J end by 3 bases, with 10 bases between. This CDR3 has 14 amino acids. Germline V gene lookup returns CDR1 SGHDT and CDR2 YYEEEE. In DNA, the CDR3 is TGTGCCAGCAGCTTTCCTAGAAGGACAGATACGCAGTATTTT. Its protein product is CASSFPRRTDTQYF.

The chain joins TRBV19 to TRBJ1-1; TRBD1 matches 8 bases. Trimming removed 7 bases from V and 6 bases from J; junction bases left unmatched: 13. Germline V lookup: CDR1 LNHDA, CDR2 SQIVND (reference sequence). The CDR3 consists of 15 residues. The CDR3 sequence: CASTSRGEQGAEAFF. CDR3 in DNA: TGTGCCAGTACCTCCCGTGGCGAACAGGGGGCTGAAGCTTTCTTT.

This clone appeared a few times. The chain combines TRBV6-6 with TRBJ2-7; tentatively, D is TRBD1 (6 bases). The CDR3 covers 13 residues. Trimming removed 8 bases at V and 5 bases at J, with 16 bases between. Germline V gene data show CDR1 as MNHNY and CDR2 as SVGAGI (reference sequence). The CDR3 nucleotides read TGTGCCAGCCAGGACAGACCGCTCAACGAGCAGTACTTC. Amino acids: CASQDRPLNEQYF.

This chain links TRBV29-1 with TRBJ2-7, with a possible D match to TRBD1 (5 bases). Germline V lookup: CDR1 SQVTM, CDR2 ANQGSEA. V was pared by 7 bases and J by 0 bases, with 16 bases between. The CDR3 is made up of 14 amino acids. The CDR3 is CSALPGQNSYEQYF. The CDR3 DNA reads TGCAGCGCCCTACCCGGACAAAACTCCTACGAGCAGTACTTC.